A single sample is the source of the 13 T cell receptor beta chains below, sequenced in a study of blood T cell repertoires in COVID-19. Sequenced by immunoSEQ multiplex PCR; TCRdb stores in-frame clones only, minus some. The sample holds roughly 40,000 clones, 60% to 85% seen once. The sequencing sample was made of peripheral blood. These TCRs come from a woman older than 75 with acute or convalescent COVID-19.

V gene TRBV6-5 combines with J gene TRBJ2-5; 7 bases map to TRBD2. Germline V gene lookup returns CDR1 MNHEY and CDR2 SVGAGI. This CDR3 comprises 13 residues. Losses at the gene ends were 7 bases for V and 3 bases for J; bases not matched to a gene: 5. The CDR3 loop reads CASKRDQKETQYF. CDR3 in DNA: TGTGCCAGCAAGCGGGACCAAAAAGAGACCCAGTACTTC.

V usage is TRBV9 and J usage is TRBJ1-3, with 8 bases matching TRBD1. The CDR3 consists of 20 residues. V lost 1 base and J lost 3; bases outside the gene matches: 18. Germline-derived CDR1 and CDR2 are SGDLS and YYNGEE. DNA for the CDR3: TGTGCCAGCAGCGTAAATTCCGGACAGGGAGATTGGGCAAGTGGAAACACCATATATTTT. Encoded protein: CASSVNSGQGDWASGNTIYF.

The CDR3 protein is CASSLAGPARGTGELFF. In DNA form, the CDR3 reads TGTGCCAGCAGCTTGGCGGGCCCGGCCCGGGGGACCGGGGAGCTGTTTTTT. J is TRBJ2-2 and V is TRBV5-5; D might be TRBD2 (6 bases). With 0 bases removed from V and 5 bases from J, the gap between germline ends came to 17 bases. Germline V lookup: CDR1 SGHKS, CDR2 YYEKEE (reference sequence). The CDR3 spans 17 residues. Complete variable domain (other parts from reference TRBV5-5 and TRBJ2-2): DAGVTQSPTHLIKTRGQQVTLRCSPISGHKSVSWYQQVLGQGPQFIFQYYEKEERGRGNFPDRFSARQFPNYSSELNVNALLLGDSALYLCASSLAGPARGTGELFFGEGSRLTVL.

V gene TRBV7-8 combines with J gene TRBJ2-7, with 9 bases that match TRBD2. V trimming: 7 bases; J trimming: 3 bases; junction bases outside the gene matches: 13. The CDR3 extends over 16 amino acids. Germline V gives CDR1 SGHVS, CDR2 FQNEAQ. The CDR3 DNA follows: TGTGCCAGCACCCCCCCGTTTAGCGGGAGTGACTACGAGCAGTACTTC. As protein: CASTPPFSGSDYEQYF.

The rearrangement uses TRBV7-2 and TRBJ2-7; TRBD2 matches at 9 bases. Germline-derived CDR1 and CDR2 are SGHTA and FQGNSA. CDR3 length: 16 amino acids. With 6 bases clipped from V and 7 bases from J, the junction kept 16 bases outside the gene matches. Here the CDR3 reads CASSPSGGGRALEQYF. The CDR3 DNA reads TGTGCCAGCAGTCCCAGTGGTGGCGGGAGGGCTTTAGAGCAGTACTTC.

This chain links TRBV7-2 with TRBJ2-3; 10 nucleotides match TRBD2. Germline CDR1 and CDR2: SGHTA and FQGNSA. V lost 5 bases to trimming and J lost 4 bases; unmatched junction nucleotides: 6. This CDR3 contains 15 residues. DNA for the CDR3: TGTGCCAGCAGCCCTTCCGGGACTAGCGCAGATACGCAGTATTTT. It codes for CASSPSGTSADTQYF.

The CDR3 reads CAWSGTLGSPLHF. DNA of the CDR3: TGTGCCTGGAGCGGGACACTCGGTTCACCCCTCCACTTT. The J gene is TRBJ1-6, the V gene TRBV30; D perhaps matches TRBD1 (6 bases). Germline CDR1 reads GTSNPN; CDR2 reads SVGIG (reference sequence). Deletions cut 3 bases from V and 9 bases from J, with 12 bases between. The CDR3 extends over 13 amino acids. Complete variable domain (other parts from reference TRBV30 and TRBJ1-6): SQTIHQWPATLVQPVGSPLSLECTVEGTSNPNLYWYRQAAGRGLQLLFYSVGIGQISSEVPQNLSASRPQDRQFILSSKKLLLSDSGFYLCAWSGTLGSPLHFGNGTRLTVT.

The chain combines TRBV18 with TRBJ1-1; TRBD1 aligns across 8 bases. CDR3 size: 14 residues. The V gene end was trimmed by 6 bases and the J gene end by 5 bases; junction bases not matched to a gene: 8. Germline V CDR1 and CDR2: KGHSH, LQKENI. CDR3: CASSRQGAETEAFF. The CDR3 nucleotides read TGTGCCAGCTCCCGCCAGGGGGCTGAAACTGAAGCTTTCTTT. The whole variable domain, filled in from reference TRBV18 and TRBJ1-1, reads NAGVMQNPRHLVRRRGQEARLRCSPMKGHSHVYWYRQLPEEGLKFMVYLQKENIIDESGMPKERFSAEFPKEGPSILRIQQVVRGDSAAYFCASSRQGAETEAFFGQGTRLTVV.

The chain joins TRBV10-3 to TRBJ2-7, with TRBD1 matching over 11 bases. The CDR3 totals 16 residues. CDR1 ENHRY and CDR2 SYGVKD come from the germline V gene. The ends lost 5 bases at V and 6 bases at J; junction bases unmatched: 12. The CDR3, as DNA: TGTGCCATCAGTCAGGACAGGGGGCTGGGTAGGCGCGAGCAGTACTTC. Its protein is CAISQDRGLGRREQYF.

This chain connects TRBV10-1 to TRBJ2-1; the D is unclear. Germline V gene data show CDR1 as WNHNN and CDR2 as SYGVQD (reference sequence). The length of the CDR3 is 12 residues. The V end was cut by 4 bases, the J end by 4 bases, with 5 bases between. CDR3 amino acids: CASSGGYNEQFF. The CDR3, as DNA: TGCGCCAGCAGTGGCGGTTACAATGAGCAGTTCTTC.

CDR3 amino acids: CSVALGLNQPQHF. As DNA, the CDR3 is TGCAGCGTTGCTTTGGGCCTCAATCAGCCCCAGCATTTT. V usage is TRBV29-1 and J usage is TRBJ1-5, with D unresolved. Germline values: CDR1 SQVTM, CDR2 ANQGSEA. The CDR3 runs 13 residues. Deletions cut 4 bases from V and 3 bases from J, with 10 bases between.

The genes are TRBV30 and TRBJ1-1; unclear D gene. V dropped 4 bases and J dropped 4 bases, with 13 bases sitting between them. The length of the CDR3 is 13 residues. Germline CDR1 is GTSNPN and CDR2 is SVGIG (reference sequence). The CDR3 here is CAWTRKEGTEAFF. The DNA for the CDR3 is TGTGCCTGGACTCGGAAAGAGGGCACTGAAGCTTTCTTT.

The gene calls are TRBV15 and TRBJ2-7; TRBD2 matches 7 bases. The trim removed 1 base at V and 5 bases at J, leaving 11 bases unmatched. Germline V gene lookup returns CDR1 LNHNV and CDR2 YYDKDF (reference sequence). This CDR3 spans 16 amino acids. This CDR3 is CATSRAVGRKADEQYF. The CDR3 DNA is TGTGCCACCAGCAGAGCGGTCGGGAGGAAAGCGGACGAGCAGTACTTC.